Following are 22 T cell receptor beta chains from one sample sequenced in a study of T cell responses to AZD1222 COVID-19 vaccine. The assay was immunoSEQ multiplex PCR, and TCRdb's table has in-frame clones only and misses some. The sample includes about 160,000 clones, about nine tenths of them seen just once. The sample here was peripheral blood, taken on day 0 of AZD1222 vaccination. These receptors originate from an adult in good health.

This clone was seen once. The rearrangement links TRBV2 to TRBJ2-2; no firm D call. From germline, CDR1 is SNHLY and CDR2 FYNNEI. Trimming cost V 7 bases and J 6 bases, with 15 bases left between them. The length of the CDR3 is 14 residues. This CDR3 reads CASTDAQRSGELFF. The CDR3 nucleotides read TGTGCCAGCACTGACGCCCAAAGGTCCGGGGAGCTGTTTTTT.

In its sample, this clone was seen a few times. The chain combines TRBV19 with TRBJ2-3; no reliable D call. Germline V gene sequence: CDR1 LNHDA, CDR2 SQIVND (reference sequence). CDR3 length: 15 residues. Deletions cut 0 bases from V and 0 bases from J, with 7 bases between. CDR3 residues: CASSIDVRSTDTQYF. CDR3 bases: TGTGCCAGTAGTATAGATGTGAGGAGCACAGATACGCAGTATTTT.

V and J are TRBV28 and TRBJ1-1; tentatively, D is TRBD1 (6 bases). V lost 6 bases and J 3 bases, leaving 26 bases between the germline ends. The CDR3 extends over 18 amino acids. The V gene's germline CDR1 is MDHEN and CDR2 SYDVKM. This CDR3 is CASRFTGRWRGLDTEAFF. The CDR3 bases are TGTGCCAGCAGATTTACAGGGAGGTGGAGGGGTCTGGACACTGAAGCTTTCTTT. Full variable domain (outside the CDR3, taken from reference TRBV28 and TRBJ1-1): DVKVTQSSRYLVKRTGEKVFLECVQDMDHENMFWYRQDPGLGLRLIYFSYDVKMKEKGDIPEGYSVSREKKERFSLILESASTNQTSMYLCASRFTGRWRGLDTEAFFGQGTRLTVV.

V usage is TRBV19 and J usage is TRBJ2-3; 11 nucleotides match TRBD2. The length of the CDR3 is 14 residues. In germline, CDR1 is LNHDA, CDR2 SQIVND (reference sequence). The junction had 11 bases not matched to a gene; V was cut back by 7 bases and J by 11 bases. CDR3 in amino acids: CASTLAGGYSKQYF. In DNA, the CDR3 is TGTGCCAGTACCTTAGCGGGAGGGTACTCCAAGCAGTATTTT.

This clone was detected only once. V is TRBV2 and J is TRBJ1-6; 7 bases are a match to TRBD1. There are 14 residues in the CDR3. Germline CDR1 reads SNHLY; CDR2 reads FYNNEI. The ends lost 7 bases at V and 10 bases at J; junction bases unmatched: 10. DNA of the CDR3: TGTGCCAGCATGACACAGGGGCGGATATCACCCCTCCACTTT. This translates into CASMTQGRISPLHF.

The chain is built from TRBV6-5 and TRBJ1-6; TRBD1 matches at 9 bases. CDR3 length: 15 residues. CDR1 and CDR2 (germline): MNHEY, SVGAGI. Trimming cost V 0 bases and J 10 bases; bases outside gene matches: 4. In nucleotides, the CDR3 is TGTGCCAGCAGTTACTCGGACAGGGGAGAATCACCCCTCCACTTT. Its protein product is CASSYSDRGESPLHF.

This chain links TRBV9 with TRBJ2-1; a weak D match, TRBD2 (6 bases). V lost 4 bases to trimming and J lost 4 bases, with 12 bases between them. Germline values: CDR1 SGDLS, CDR2 YYNGEE. This CDR3 comprises 14 residues. CDR3 region: CASSTSPGYNEQFF. Written as DNA, the CDR3 is TGTGCCAGCAGCACTAGCCCCGGATACAATGAGCAGTTCTTC.

The genes are TRBV5-1 and TRBJ1-1, with a tentative D call TRBD1 (5 bases). The CDR3 is 18 amino acids. Trimming removed 0 bases at V and 0 bases at J, with 18 bases between. Germline CDR1 reads SGHRS; CDR2 reads YFSETQ. CDR3 in amino acids: CASSLGGRVGNMNTEAFF. CDR3 nucleotide sequence: TGCGCCAGCAGCTTGGGAGGCAGGGTTGGTAACATGAACACTGAAGCTTTCTTT.

The genes are TRBV3-1 (or the pseudogene TRBV3-2) and TRBJ2-5; 9 nucleotides line up with TRBD2. CDR1 LGHDT and CDR2 YNNKEL come from the germline V gene (reference sequence). Losses at the gene ends were 3 bases for V and 6 bases for J; bases not matched to a gene: 2. The CDR3 sequence is 13 residues long. The CDR3 loop is CASSHAGGKTQYF. CDR3 DNA: TGTGCCAGCAGCCACGCGGGAGGGAAGACCCAGTACTTC.

CDR3 in DNA: TGTGCCAGCAGTTTATCACCTAGCGGCGACTACGAGCAGTACTTC. Protein: CASSLSPSGDYEQYF. V gene TRBV28 combines with J gene TRBJ2-7; the match to TRBD2 covers 7 bases. This CDR3 comprises 15 residues. Germline V CDR1 and CDR2: MDHEN, SYDVKM. The V and J ends lost 1 base and 3 bases, in that order; junction bases with no gene match: 6. Complete variable domain (other parts from reference TRBV28 and TRBJ2-7): DVKVTQSSRYLVKRTGEKVFLECVQDMDHENMFWYRQDPGLGLRLIYFSYDVKMKEKGDIPEGYSVSREKKERFSLILESASTNQTSMYLCASSLSPSGDYEQYFGPGTRLTVT.

This sequence joins TRBV15 and TRBJ2-1; 8 bases agree with TRBD2. V gave up 2 bases and J gave up 4 bases; unmatched junction bases: 7. CDR3 length equals 16 residues. Germline V CDR1 and CDR2: LNHNV, YYDKDF (reference sequence). CDR3 in DNA: TGTGCCACCAGCAGAAGTATAGCGGGATGGTACAATGAGCAGTTCTTC. This sequence encodes CATSRSIAGWYNEQFF.

This rearrangement joins TRBV6-5 to TRBJ2-7, with TRBD2 identical over 7 bases. There are 14 residues in the CDR3. Germline CDR1 and CDR2: MNHEY and SVGAGI. With 2 bases clipped from V and 2 bases from J, the junction kept 3 bases outside the gene matches. The chain's CDR3 is CASSYGRGAYEQYF. CDR3 nucleotides: TGTGCCAGCAGTTACGGTCGGGGGGCCTACGAGCAGTACTTC.

This clone came up a few times. The rearrangement uses TRBV5-5 and TRBJ1-2; D is unresolved. V was cut by 0 bases and J by 4 bases, with 7 bases left in between. The CDR3 loop spans 13 amino acids. Germline V gene sequence: CDR1 SGHKS, CDR2 YYEKEE (reference sequence). This CDR3 is CASSLEAFYGYTF. CDR3 in DNA: TGTGCCAGCAGCTTGGAAGCGTTCTATGGCTACACCTTC.

This clone was found a few times. The gene calls are TRBV7-2 and TRBJ2-7; TRBD2 matches at 12 bases. Germline V gives CDR1 SGHTA, CDR2 FQGNSA. V lost 4 bases, J lost 7 bases, and 8 bases stayed unmatched. The CDR3 runs to 15 residues. The CDR3: CASSYRLAGAGEQYF. In DNA form, the CDR3 reads TGTGCCAGCAGCTACCGACTAGCGGGAGCCGGGGAGCAGTACTTC.

The chain employs TRBV12-5 and TRBJ1-1, with TRBD1 matching over 9 bases. Germline-derived CDR1 and CDR2 are LGHNT and FRNRAP. This CDR3 spans 15 amino acids. Trimming cost V 4 bases and J 4 bases; bases outside gene matches: 7. As DNA, the CDR3 is TGTGCTAGTGGTTGGGACAGGGACGCAGGCACTGAAGCTTTCTTT. This sequence encodes CASGWDRDAGTEAFF.

This sequence joins TRBV6-2 or TRBV6-3 and TRBJ2-1; 9 bases map to TRBD2. With V trimmed by 1 base and J by 4 bases, 2 bases remained unmatched. The germline gives CDR1 MNHEY, CDR2 SVGEGT. The CDR3 covers 15 residues. CDR3 residues: CASSYLAGEYNEQFF. The DNA for the CDR3 is TGTGCCAGCAGTTACTTAGCGGGAGAATACAATGAGCAGTTCTTC.

This clone has a single count. The chain carries TRBV6-2 or TRBV6-3 and TRBJ2-7; 15 nucleotides align to TRBD2. This CDR3 region has 19 residues. J was trimmed by 0 bases and V by 6 bases; bases with no gene match: 12. The germline V gene encodes CDR1 MNHEY and CDR2 SVGEGT. The CDR3 loop reads CASSLWPGLAGGSSYEQYF. CDR3 nucleotide sequence: TGTGCCAGCAGCCTGTGGCCCGGACTAGCGGGAGGGAGCTCCTACGAGCAGTACTTC.

J is TRBJ2-7 and V is TRBV5-6, with a possible D match to TRBD1 (7 bases). The germline V gene has CDR1 SGHDT and CDR2 YYEEEE. CDR3 length: 13 amino acids. Trimming took 4 bases from V and 7 from J, leaving 15 bases between them. The CDR3 region has the DNA TGTGCCAGCAGCGGACTACAGGGGTTAGAGCAGTACTTC. It translates to CASSGLQGLEQYF.

The V call is TRBV18, the J call TRBJ2-1; the D gene could be TRBD1 or TRBD2 (5 bases each). V lost 0 bases, J lost 0 bases, and 6 bases lay in between. Per germline, CDR1 KGHSH and CDR2 LQKENI. There are 15 residues in the CDR3. In DNA form, the CDR3 reads TGTGCCAGCTCACCACCCGGGGCCTCCTACAATGAGCAGTTCTTC. This codes for CASSPPGASYNEQFF.

The chain couples TRBV18 to TRBJ2-5, with 9 bases identical to TRBD2. This CDR3 has 16 residues. The ends lost 2 bases at V and 2 bases at J; junction bases unmatched: 6. The V gene's germline CDR1 is KGHSH and CDR2 LQKENI. DNA of the CDR3: TGTGCCAGCTCACCAGGACTAGCGAATTATCAAGAGACCCAGTACTTC. Translation: CASSPGLANYQETQYF.

V usage is TRBV28 and J usage is TRBJ2-7; 9 bases align to TRBD1. The CDR3 loop spans 15 amino acids. CDR1 and CDR2 (germline): MDHEN, SYDVKM. V trimming: 4 bases; J trimming: 4 bases; junction bases outside the gene matches: 8. CDR3 protein: CASSSLGQGTYEQYF. In DNA, the CDR3 is TGTGCCAGCAGTTCGTTAGGACAGGGGACGTACGAGCAGTACTTC. Combining the CDR3 with reference TRBV28 and TRBJ2-7 gives the whole variable domain DVKVTQSSRYLVKRTGEKVFLECVQDMDHENMFWYRQDPGLGLRLIYFSYDVKMKEKGDIPEGYSVSREKKERFSLILESASTNQTSMYLCASSSLGQGTYEQYFGPGTRLTVT.

This chain connects TRBV10-1 to TRBJ2-7; 8 bases are a match to TRBD2. The length of the CDR3 is 15 residues. The germline V gene encodes CDR1 WNHNN and CDR2 SYGVQD (reference sequence). V was clipped by 0 bases and J by 4 bases; unmatched bases: 5. CDR3 residues: CASSESSLAGYEQYF. The CDR3 DNA reads TGCGCCAGCAGTGAGTCAAGTCTAGCGGGTTACGAGCAGTACTTC.